Sequencing of this TCR beta chain was carried out in a study of monozygotic twins with inflammatory bowel disease. General observations from the study: Researchers report that IBD patients shared fewer clonotypes with others than healthy twins, especially amid disease activity. Differences in immunosuppressive treatment may have been a source of added variability in patient repertoires.

The CDR3 spans 18 residues. Germline CDR1 MGHRA, CDR2 YSYEKL. Whole blood, unsorted for T cells, was the source of total RNA. Concerning this clonotype: Its antigen is not identified.

Using the 5' RACE reads, TCRdb records one entry per CDR3 protein without DNA. Here the sample table reports under 150,000 distinct CDR3 sequences. Material: blood. The source is a human donor with ulcerative colitis or Crohn's disease, or a healthy co-twin of an affected twin (not recorded which). The chain combines TRBV4-1 with TRBJ2-2; the TRBD2 assignment by TCRdb is unverifiable without DNA. CDR3 residues: CAGSTRTSGAANTGELFF.